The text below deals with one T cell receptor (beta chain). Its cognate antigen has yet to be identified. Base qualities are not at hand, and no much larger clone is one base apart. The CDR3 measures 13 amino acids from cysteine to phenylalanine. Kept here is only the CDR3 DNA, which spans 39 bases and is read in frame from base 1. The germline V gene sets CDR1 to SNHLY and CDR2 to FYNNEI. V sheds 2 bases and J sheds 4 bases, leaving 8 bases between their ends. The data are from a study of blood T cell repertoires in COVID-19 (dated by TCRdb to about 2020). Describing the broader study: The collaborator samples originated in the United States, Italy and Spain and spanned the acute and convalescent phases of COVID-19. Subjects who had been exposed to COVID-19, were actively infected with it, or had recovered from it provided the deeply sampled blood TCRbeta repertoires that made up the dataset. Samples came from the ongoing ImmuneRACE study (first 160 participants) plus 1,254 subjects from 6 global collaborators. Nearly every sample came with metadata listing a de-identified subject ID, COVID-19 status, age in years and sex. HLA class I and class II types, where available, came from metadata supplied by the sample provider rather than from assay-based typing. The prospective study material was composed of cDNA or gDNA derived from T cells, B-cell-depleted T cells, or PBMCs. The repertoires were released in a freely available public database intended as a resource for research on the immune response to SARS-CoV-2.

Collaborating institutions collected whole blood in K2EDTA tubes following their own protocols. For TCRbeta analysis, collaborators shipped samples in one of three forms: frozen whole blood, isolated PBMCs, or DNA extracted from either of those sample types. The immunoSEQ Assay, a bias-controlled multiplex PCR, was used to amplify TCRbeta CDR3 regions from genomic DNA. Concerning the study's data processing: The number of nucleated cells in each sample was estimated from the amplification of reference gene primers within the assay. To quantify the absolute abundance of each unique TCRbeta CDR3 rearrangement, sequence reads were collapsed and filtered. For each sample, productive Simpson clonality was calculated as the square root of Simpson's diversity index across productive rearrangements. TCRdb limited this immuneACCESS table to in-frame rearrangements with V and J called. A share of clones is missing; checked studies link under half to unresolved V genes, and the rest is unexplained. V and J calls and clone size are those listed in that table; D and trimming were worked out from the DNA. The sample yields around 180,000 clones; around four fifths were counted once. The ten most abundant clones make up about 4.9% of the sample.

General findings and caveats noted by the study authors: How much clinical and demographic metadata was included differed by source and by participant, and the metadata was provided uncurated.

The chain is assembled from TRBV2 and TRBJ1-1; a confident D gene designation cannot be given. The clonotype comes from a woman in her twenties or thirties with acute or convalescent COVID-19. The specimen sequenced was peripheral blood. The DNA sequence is TGTGCCAGCAGTGAACAGGCACGCACTGAAGCTTTCTTT. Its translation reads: CASSEQARTEAFF.